This is a list of T cell receptor beta chains from one sample in a study of T cell responses to AZD1222 COVID-19 vaccine. Using immunoSEQ multiplex PCR, the repertoire was profiled, and TCRdb retains in-frame clones only, with some absent. The sample carries some 84,000 clones, roughly 85% recorded once. This material consisted of peripheral blood, taken 28 days after the second AZD1222 dose. These receptors were taken from an adult who received the AZD1222 COVID-19 vaccine. Both conserved end residues are part of each CDR3. The D gene is left open where the match is weak. Clone size, where shown, is once, few, many, or a class for clones that have expanded.

abundance	v_gene	j_gene	d_gene	CDR3aa	CDR3nt
NA	TRBV3-1/TRBV3-2	TRBJ2-7	TRBD1	CASSQRRQGPYEQYF	TGTGCCAGCAGCCAACGTAGACAGGGCCCCTACGAGCAGTACTTC
NA	TRBV24-1	TRBJ2-7	TRBD1	CATSDAGGRDYEQYF	TGTGCCACCAGTGACGCAGGGGGTAGAGACTACGAGCAGTACTTC
NA	TRBV7-5	TRBJ2-1	NA	CARSLVLAGNEQFF	TGTGCCAGAAGCTTAGTACTAGCGGGCAATGAGCAGTTCTTC
NA	TRBV7-7	TRBJ1-5	NA	CASSEAPNQPQHF	TGTGCTAGCAGCGAAGCCCCCAATCAGCCCCAGCATTTT
once	TRBV9	TRBJ2-2	NA	CASSVRGNRPATGELFF	TGTGCCAGCAGCGTAAGAGGGAACAGGCCGGCCACCGGGGAGCTGTTTTTT
NA	TRBV5-8	TRBJ2-2	TRBD2	CASSLEGRAGELFF	TGTGCCAGCAGCTTGGAGGGGAGGGCCGGGGAGCTGTTTTTT
NA	TRBV5-5	TRBJ2-7	NA	CASSPGPVSYEQYF	TGTGCCAGCAGCCCTGGGCCCGTCTCCTACGAGCAGTACTTC
NA	TRBV5-1	TRBJ2-1	NA	CASSLLGTNNNEQFF	TGCGCCAGCAGCTTGTTAGGGACAAATAACAATGAGCAGTTCTTC
NA	TRBV18	TRBJ1-1	NA	CASSPPQGGAATEAFF	TGTGCCAGCTCACCACCTCAGGGAGGCGCAGCTACTGAAGCTTTCTTT
NA	TRBV2	TRBJ1-2	TRBD1	CASSERGGGYGYTF	TGTGCCAGCAGTGAGAGAGGGGGCGGCTATGGCTACACCTTC